Presented here are 3 T cell receptor beta chains from one specimen sequenced in a study of blood T cell repertoires in COVID-19. Using immunoSEQ multiplex PCR, the repertoire was profiled, and TCRdb retains in-frame clones only, with some absent. The repertoire holds just over 300,000 clones, with approximately 85% as singletons. The sequencing input was PBMCs or T cells enriched from blood (not recorded which). Every receptor here comes from a man aged 25 to 45 who had recovered from COVID-19.

As DNA, the CDR3 is TGTGCCAGCACGGACAGGAACAATGAGCAGTTCTTC. This codes for CASTDRNNEQFF. This chain links TRBV9 with TRBJ2-1, with 7 bases fitting TRBD1. Germline CDR1 and CDR2: SGDLS and YYNGEE. CDR3 size: 12 residues. The junction had 2 bases not matched to a gene; V was cut back by 6 bases and J by 5 bases.

The CDR3 protein is CASTGQVLLSNQPQHF. CDR3 in DNA: TGTGCCAGTACAGGACAGGTCCTCCTGAGCAATCAGCCCCAGCATTTT. The chain has TRBV19 and TRBJ1-5; 7 bases map to TRBD1. With V trimmed by 7 bases and J by 1 base, 10 bases remained unmatched. Germline V gene sequence: CDR1 LNHDA, CDR2 SQIVND (reference sequence). The CDR3 consists of 16 residues.

This clone was observed a single time. The rearrangement links TRBV27 to TRBJ2-3; 11 bases map to TRBD2. Germline CDR1 reads MNHEY; CDR2 reads SMNVEV (reference sequence). The length of the CDR3 is 18 residues. Trimming cost V 4 bases and J 5 bases; bases outside gene matches: 14. The CDR3 spells CASSSQTSGDLFGDTQYF. The CDR3 DNA sequence: TGTGCCAGCAGTTCCCAGACTAGCGGGGACTTATTTGGAGATACGCAGTATTTT.